Listed below are T cell receptor beta chains from one sample, sequenced in a study of cytotoxic CD8 clonotypes in ibrutinib-treated CLL. This table comes from immunoSEQ multiplex PCR, and its TCRdb copy is limited to in-frame clones, with some not included. Here the sample spans roughly 160,000 clones, 84% being singletons. Material: PBMCs, obtained after 24 months of ibrutinib treatment. These receptor sequences come from a human donor with chronic lymphocytic leukemia. Each CDR3 is given with its conserved first and last residue. D genes are given only for firm matches. For some rows the clone size is stated as once, few or many, or as a class when expanded; others skip it.

>TRBJ1-1|-|TRBV18|-
CASSPGRASTEAFF
TGTGCCAGCTCACCGGGGCGGGCGAGCACTGAAGCTTTCTTT
>TRBJ2-3|-|TRBV9|-
CASSVAPGNTDTQYF
TGTGCCAGCAGCGTAGCTCCGGGAAACACAGATACGCAGTATTTT
>TRBJ2-3|TRBD2|TRBV28|-
CASISLGGRAEDTQYF
TGTGCCAGCATAAGTTTGGGCGGGAGGGCGGAAGATACGCAGTATTTT
>TRBJ2-2|TRBD2|TRBV10-3|-
CAISEPWLAGDTGELFF
TGTGCCATCAGTGAGCCTTGGCTAGCGGGAGACACCGGGGAGCTGTTTTTT
>TRBJ2-4|-|TRBV4-3|-
CASSQDKFTGRVQYF
TGCGCCAGCAGCCAAGATAAATTCACAGGGAGGGTTCAGTACTTC
>TRBJ2-1|-|TRBV4-3|-
CASSPQPGARVKNEQFF
TGCGCCAGCAGCCCGCAGCCAGGGGCTAGAGTAAAGAATGAGCAGTTCTTC
>TRBJ1-5|-|TRBV5-1|-
CASSLVGPHQPQHF
TGTGCCAGCAGCTTGGTAGGGCCTCATCAGCCCCAGCATTTT
>TRBJ1-1|TRBD1|TRBV7-3|-
CASSQGTVNTEAFF
TGTGCCAGCAGCCAAGGGACAGTGAACACTGAAGCTTTCTTT
>TRBJ1-4|-|TRBV15|once
CATSPWDTDEKLFF
TGTGCCACCAGCCCTTGGGACACCGATGAAAAACTGTTTTTT
>TRBJ1-1|TRBD1|TRBV2|-
CASRTGIVGVNTEAFF
TGTGCCAGCAGGACAGGGATTGTCGGGGTGAACACTGAAGCTTTCTTT
>TRBJ1-1|-|TRBV6-1|-
CASTDRMKTEAFF
TGTGCCAGCACTGACCGGATGAAGACTGAAGCTTTCTTT
>TRBJ2-1|-|TRBV29-1|-
CSVGLGAITYNEQFF
TGCAGCGTTGGGCTCGGGGCGATCACCTACAATGAGCAGTTCTTC
>TRBJ2-1|-|TRBV6-5|-
CASSFPGLEQFF
TGTGCCAGCAGTTTCCCGGGCCTTGAGCAGTTCTTC
>TRBJ2-3|-|TRBV9|-
CASSVVWGADTQYF
TGTGCCAGCAGCGTAGTTTGGGGGGCAGATACGCAGTATTTT
>TRBJ2-1|-|TRBV11-3|-
CASSLKGGHEQFF
TGTGCCAGCAGCTTAAAAGGAGGGCATGAGCAGTTCTTC
>TRBJ1-2|-|TRBV6-5|-
CASTTQWGANYGYTF
TGTGCCAGCACCACGCAGTGGGGGGCTAACTATGGCTACACCTTC
>TRBJ2-2|TRBD2|TRBV6-4|-
CASSVSGRETGELFF
TGTGCCAGCAGTGTTAGCGGGAGAGAAACCGGGGAGCTGTTTTTT
>TRBJ2-1|TRBD2|TRBV19|-
CASSPRGASGMAFF
TGTGCCAGTAGTCCCCGGGGGGCTAGCGGGATGGCCTTCTTC
>TRBJ1-3|-|TRBV19|-
CASSIEGRARQSSGNTIYF
TGTGCCAGTAGTATAGAGGGGCGGGCGCGACAGAGCTCTGGAAACACCATATATTTT
>TRBJ1-1|-|TRBV4-1|-
CASSQDRGGPNTEAFF
TGCGCCAGCAGCCAAGATAGGGGGGGGCCGAACACTGAAGCTTTCTTT
>TRBJ2-7|TRBD1|TRBV25-1|-
CASRAKPGQTYEQYF
TGTGCCAGCAGGGCTAAACCGGGACAGACCTACGAGCAGTACTTC
>TRBJ1-1|-|TRBV19|once
CASSTGATGSAEAFF
TGTGCCAGTAGTACGGGAGCTACAGGGTCAGCTGAAGCTTTCTTT
>TRBJ2-5|-|TRBV4-2|-
CASSHSGEETQYF
TGTGCCAGCAGCCACAGTGGGGAAGAGACCCAGTACTTC
>TRBJ2-3|-|TRBV11-2|-
CASSLVVLSTDTQYF
TGTGCCAGCAGCTTAGTCGTGCTGAGCACAGATACGCAGTATTTT
>TRBJ1-1|-|TRBV6-5|few
CASSYSADTLNTEAFF
TGTGCCAGCAGTTATTCGGCGGACACTTTGAACACTGAAGCTTTCTTT
>TRBJ1-3|-|TRBV6-1|-
CASTREVSGNTIYF
TGTGCCAGCACCAGGGAAGTCTCCGGAAACACCATATATTTT
>TRBJ1-2|TRBD1|TRBV29-1|-
CSAQDRGIYGYTF
TGCAGCGCTCAGGACAGGGGGATCTATGGCTACACCTTC
>TRBJ2-5|TRBD2|TRBV5-1|-
CASSTRPSGRWETQYF
TGCGCCAGCAGCACCCGCCCCAGCGGGAGGTGGGAGACCCAGTACTTC
>TRBJ2-2|-|TRBV18|-
CASSRDSIPTGELFF
TGTGCCAGCTCACGAGACTCCATACCAACCGGGGAGCTGTTTTTT
>TRBJ1-1|-|TRBV5-4|-
CASSRPRVENTEAFF
TGTGCCAGCAGCAGACCCAGGGTGGAGAACACTGAAGCTTTCTTT
>TRBJ2-3|-|TRBV6-1|-
CASSGEVSTDTQYF
TGTGCCAGCAGTGGGGAGGTTAGCACAGATACGCAGTATTTT
>TRBJ1-1|-|TRBV5-1|once
CASSSLGGGFTEAFF
TGCGCCAGCAGCTCCCTCGGCGGGGGCTTCACTGAAGCTTTCTTT
>TRBJ2-5|TRBD1|TRBV19|-
CASRQGETQYF
TGTGCCAGTCGACAGGGGGAGACCCAGTACTTC
>TRBJ2-6|-|TRBV19|once
CASRRDSGANVLTF
TGTGCCAGTAGAAGGGATTCTGGGGCCAACGTCCTGACTTTC
>TRBJ1-2|-|TRBV7-8|-
CASSTRVGYGYTF
TGTGCCAGCAGCACCAGGGTTGGCTATGGCTACACCTTC
>TRBJ2-2|TRBD2|TRBV5-4|-
CASRPPGLAETGELFF
TGTGCCAGCAGGCCCCCGGGACTAGCAGAAACCGGGGAGCTGTTTTTT
>TRBJ2-2|TRBD2|TRBV7-7|-
CASSSGTSGRLGGELFF
TGTGCTAGCAGCTCCGGGACTAGCGGGAGATTGGGCGGGGAGCTGTTTTTT
>TRBJ2-3|-|TRBV7-3|-
CASSDRTHRVGPTDTQYF
TGTGCCAGCAGCGATCGGACCCACCGAGTGGGGCCCACAGATACGCAGTATTTT
>TRBJ2-7|-|TRBV6-5|-
CASSYGREQYF
TGTGCCAGCAGTTACGGTCGGGAGCAGTACTTC
>TRBJ1-6|-|TRBV6-5|-
CASRAAAGDSPLHF
TGTGCCAGCAGAGCGGCCGCCGGGGATTCACCCCTCCACTTT
>TRBJ1-1|-|TRBV4-2|-
CASSSQTTGVNTEAFF
TGTGCCAGCAGCTCTCAAACGACAGGCGTGAACACTGAAGCTTTCTTT
>TRBJ2-7|-|TRBV18|-
CASSLILGYEQYF
TGTGCCAGCTCACTCATACTGGGATACGAGCAGTACTTC
>TRBJ1-6|-|TRBV19|-
CASSKGGLGSPLHF
TGTGCCAGTAGCAAGGGGGGGCTGGGTTCACCCCTCCACTTT
>TRBJ1-6|-|TRBV30|many
CAWSSDGNTPLHF
TGTGCCTGGAGTAGCGACGGCAACACACCCCTCCACTTT
>TRBJ1-3|-|TRBV4-1|-
CASSQDSGAAGNTIYF
TGCGCCAGCAGCCAAGATTCTGGGGCAGCTGGAAACACCATATATTTT
>TRBJ1-2|TRBD1|TRBV6-6|-
CASRPGQGKSYGYTF
TGTGCCAGCAGACCGGGACAGGGGAAAAGTTATGGCTACACCTTC
>TRBJ1-1|TRBD1|TRBV28|-
CASSLLTGGFRNTEAFF
TGTGCCAGCAGTTTACTGACAGGGGGATTTAGGAACACTGAAGCTTTCTTT
>TRBJ2-2|-|TRBV7-2|-
CASSLQELGELFF
TGTGCCAGCAGCTTACAGGAATTGGGGGAGCTGTTTTTT
>TRBJ2-5|-|TRBV6-6|-
CASSYSSETQYF
TGTGCCAGCAGTTACTCGTCAGAGACCCAGTACTTC
>TRBJ2-1|TRBD2|TRBV12-5|once
CASGFGTSGRTHEQFF
TGTGCTAGTGGTTTCGGGACTAGCGGGAGAACCCATGAGCAGTTCTTC